The 5 T cell receptor beta chains listed next were all sequenced from one sample in a study of blood T cell repertoires in COVID-19. Some clones are missing from TCRdb's copy, which holds only in-frame ones; the method was immunoSEQ multiplex PCR. Among 110,000 or so clones listed, around four fifths were seen once. Sample: peripheral blood. The receptors here all came from a woman in her sixties with acute or convalescent COVID-19.

J is TRBJ1-5 and V is TRBV19; possible D gene TRBD1, 5 bases. The CDR3 extends over 13 amino acids. Germline V gene sequence: CDR1 LNHDA, CDR2 SQIVND (reference sequence). Trimming cost V 10 bases and J 6 bases, with 16 bases left between them. CDR3 amino acids: CATEGGARQPQHF. CDR3 nucleotides: TGTGCCACCGAGGGAGGGGCGCGTCAGCCCCAGCATTTT.

This sequence joins TRBV19 and TRBJ2-1; no clear D. Deletions cut 5 bases from V and 7 bases from J, with 12 bases between. Germline assignment: CDR1 LNHDA and CDR2 SQIVND (reference sequence). The CDR3 consists of 13 residues. The CDR3 region has the DNA TGTGCCAGTAGTGTCAGGTTCATTAATGAGCAGTTCTTC. It translates to CASSVRFINEQFF.

The chain joins TRBV3-1 (or the pseudogene TRBV3-2) to TRBJ2-6, with a possible D match to TRBD2 (5 bases). Germline V gene sequence: CDR1 LGHDT, CDR2 YNNKEL (reference sequence). The CDR3 spans 14 residues. V was pared by 1 base and J by 5 bases, with 6 bases between. The CDR3 spells CASSQGGRANVLTF. The CDR3 DNA is TGTGCCAGCAGCCAAGGAGGGAGGGCCAACGTCCTGACTTTC.

The chain carries TRBV11-2 and TRBJ2-7; 10 positions agree with TRBD2. This CDR3 spans 18 amino acids. V shed 5 bases and J 2 bases; nucleotides not matched to a gene: 15. The V gene's germline CDR1 is SGHAT and CDR2 FQNNGV. CDR3 amino acids: CASSRAAPSGSSPYEQYF. The CDR3 region has the DNA TGTGCCAGCAGCCGCGCGGCTCCTAGCGGGAGTTCGCCCTACGAGCAGTACTTC. Using reference TRBV11-2 and TRBJ2-7 for the parts outside the CDR3, the full variable domain is EAGVAQSPRYKIIEKRQSVAFWCNPISGHATLYWYQQILGQGPKLLIQFQNNGVVDDSQLPKDRFSAERLKGVDSTLKIQPAKLEDSAVYLCASSRAAPSGSSPYEQYFGPGTRLTVT.

The genes are TRBV19 and TRBJ2-3; D perhaps matches TRBD2 (5 bases). V was cut by 10 bases and J by 9 bases, with 20 bases left in between. The CDR3 extends over 13 amino acids. Per germline, CDR1 LNHDA and CDR2 SQIVND (reference sequence). CDR3 sequence: CATLPRPTGTQYF. The CDR3 coding sequence is TGTGCCACCCTCCCTAGACCGACGGGAACGCAGTATTTT.